This T cell receptor (beta chain) is from a study of blood T cells in healthy people across ages. Notes on the study in general: As age increased, TCR beta diversity per million T cells fell in a roughly linear fashion. CMV infection status of these donors was not known.

The use of a sample-barcoded 5' primer and a J-beta primer mix characterized a second PCR of roughly 6 to 11 cycles. TCRdb reprocessed the 5' RACE reads with MiXCR, giving one entry per CDR3 protein. The table has 980,000 or so distinct CDR3 sequences, roughly 48% seen once; the top ten hold 13%. To note about this clonotype: The antigen is not known. A read error may be the cause here, since a much bigger clone is one base away.

The authors drew 7.5 to 10 milliliters of peripheral blood from each donor. With each sample, at least 5 micrograms of total RNA were extracted. Germline CDR1 reads ENHRY; CDR2 reads SYGVKD. CDR3 length: 15 residues. V was clipped by 4 bases and J by 4 bases, with 16 bases between them. This sequence originates from a man aged 25 to 40 in good health. This chain joins TRBV10-3 and TRBJ2-5; perhaps TRBD2 as D (7 bases). Sequencing input: blood. The DNA of the CDR3 is TGTGCCATCAGTGGGTCGAGGGGGGGCGCAGAGACCCAGTACTTC. It specifies CAISGSRGGAETQYF.